The following is a T cell receptor (beta chain) sequence with its context. TCRdb's table, derived via immunoSEQ multiplex PCR, lists solely in-frame clones and lacks some. The sample carries over 8,000 clones, about 63% recorded once. These data come from a study of OX40 agonist ivuxolimab in advanced cancers. Across the whole study: Eligibility admitted prior anti-PD-1, anti-PD-L1 or anti-CTLA-4 therapy; roughly 40% had some.

The trim removed 1 base at V and 8 bases at J, leaving 13 bases unmatched. Per the germline V gene, CDR1 is MGHDK and CDR2 is SYGVNS. The CDR3 runs to 16 residues. The origin of this receptor is an adult with an advanced solid tumor such as melanoma, head and neck, liver or kidney cancer. The specimen was CD4+ or CD8+ T cells sorted from blood, collected in a trial of the OX40 agonist ivuxolimab. The V gene is TRBV25-1, the J gene TRBJ1-2; TRBD1 agrees at 7 bases. In DNA form, the CDR3 reads TGTGCCAGCAGTGAATGGAGTACAGGGGCCGCCCGAGGCTACACCTTC. This gives the protein CASSEWSTGAARGYTF.